The next 27 T cell receptor beta chains were all read from a single sample in a study of beta chain features in type 1 diabetes. The sequenced template was cDNA made from the entire isolated RNA. Assay used: immunoSEQ multiplex PCR; TCRdb lists only in-frame clones, some missing. The top ten clones hold 5.5% to 7.5% of a sample with about 320,000 clones, about 14% of them seen once. Sequenced sample: central memory CD4+ T cells from blood. The receptor source for this set is a man aged 25-40 years in good health.

J is TRBJ2-7 and V is TRBV13, with D hard to call. The length of the CDR3 is 12 residues. V gave up 5 bases and J gave up 1 base, with 6 bases separating them. Germline-derived CDR1 and CDR2 are PRHDT and FYEKMQ (reference sequence). The CDR3 DNA is TGTGCCAGCAGCGGCCCGTCCTACGAGCAGTACTTC. It yields the protein CASSGPSYEQYF.

For this clone: The sample contains more than one DNA sequence encoding this CDR3. The CDR3 coding sequence is TGTGCCAGCAGCCAAGATTTCAGGGGCACAGATACGCAGTATTTT. Its translation is CASSQDFRGTDTQYF. J is TRBJ2-3 and V is TRBV4-2; possibly TRBD1 for D (5 bases). V was cut by 0 bases and J by 1 base, with 8 bases left in between. CDR1 and CDR2 from the germline V gene are LGHNA and YNFKEQ. This CDR3 contains 15 residues.

This clone was observed a handful of times. This rearrangement joins TRBV7-3 to TRBJ2-3, with 9 bases lining up with TRBD1. The V and J ends lost 4 bases and 8 bases, in that order; junction bases with no gene match: 7. CDR1 SGHTA and CDR2 FQGTGA come from the germline V gene. This CDR3 region has 14 residues. The CDR3 protein is CASSSPGQGGTQYF. The CDR3 region has the DNA TGTGCCAGCAGCTCGCCGGGACAGGGAGGTACGCAGTATTTT.

This clone has more than one count but fewer than ten. The V gene is TRBV5-8, the J gene TRBJ2-3; D gene unclear. This CDR3 is 17 amino acids long. Trimming shortened V by 2 bases and J by 4 bases, and 20 bases separated the two germline ends. The germline CDR1 and CDR2 sequences are SGHTS and YDEGEE. CDR3 in amino acids: CASSLSVFGDNSDTQYF. The CDR3 DNA reads as TGTGCCAGCAGCTTATCGGTTTTTGGTGACAATTCAGATACGCAGTATTTT. Filled out from reference TRBV5-8 and TRBJ2-3, the complete variable domain reads EAGVTQSPTHLIKTRGQQATLRCSPISGHTSVYWYQQALGLGLQFLLWYDEGEERNRGNFPPRFSGRQFPNYSSELNVNALELEDSALYLCASSLSVFGDNSDTQYFGPGTRLTVL.

This clone appeared a few times. The gene calls are TRBV5-1 and TRBJ2-3; 9 bases are shared with TRBD1. Losses at the gene ends were 0 bases for V and 4 bases for J; bases not matched to a gene: 0. The CDR3 sequence is 14 residues long. Germline CDR1 and CDR2: SGHRS and YFSETQ. DNA for the CDR3: TGCGCCAGCAGCTTGGGGGACAGGGCAGATACGCAGTATTTT. Translated, it gives CASSLGDRADTQYF.

This clone has more than one count but fewer than ten. The J gene is TRBJ2-1, the V gene TRBV7-3, with a tentative D call TRBD2 (5 bases). This CDR3 spans 13 amino acids. Germline V CDR1 and CDR2: SGHTA, FQGTGA. Trimming removed 1 base at V and 5 bases at J, with 6 bases between. The CDR3 spells CASSLMRDNEQFF. The CDR3 DNA follows: TGTGCCAGCAGCTTAATGCGGGACAATGAGCAGTTCTTC. Full variable domain (remainder filled in from reference TRBV7-3 and TRBJ2-1): GAGVSQTPSNKVTEKGKYVELRCDPISGHTALYWYRQSLGQGPEFLIYFQGTGAADDSGLPNDRFFAVRPEGSVSTLKIQRTERGDSAVYLCASSLMRDNEQFFGPGTRLTVL.

This clone was detected many times. The chain joins TRBV29-1 to TRBJ2-1; 10 bases line up with TRBD1. Losses at the gene ends were 3 bases for V and 0 bases for J; bases not matched to a gene: 2. This CDR3 comprises 15 residues. Germline values: CDR1 SQVTM, CDR2 ANQGSEA. The CDR3 reads CSVEGQGNSYNEQFF. CDR3 nucleotide sequence: TGCAGCGTTGAGGGACAGGGGAACTCCTACAATGAGCAGTTCTTC.

This clone was found many times. V usage is TRBV11-1 and J usage is TRBJ2-3, with a weak D call TRBD1 (7 bases). V lost 5 bases and J lost 2, with 14 bases in between. The CDR3 totals 15 residues. The germline gives CDR1 SGHAT, CDR2 FQDESV (reference sequence). CDR3 nucleotides: TGTGCCAGCAGCGAGGGGGCGGGGCCCACAGATACGCAGTATTTT. Its protein is CASSEGAGPTDTQYF.

This clone was recorded a few times. CDR3 in DNA: TGTGCCAGCAGCTCGGGTTCGGGCTACGAGCAGTACTTC. It yields the protein CASSSGSGYEQYF. The chain links TRBV11-3 to TRBJ2-7; no firm D call. CDR3 length: 13 residues. The germline V gene encodes CDR1 SGHNT and CDR2 YENEEA. Trimming cost V 4 bases and J 3 bases, with 10 bases left between them. The whole variable domain, filled in from reference TRBV11-3 and TRBJ2-7, reads EAGVVQSPRYKIIEKKQPVAFWCNPISGHNTLYWYLQNLGQGPELLIRYENEEAVDDSQLPKDRFSAERLKGVDSTLKIQPAELGDSAVYLCASSSGSGYEQYFGPGTRLTVT.

Ten or more counts support this clone. The chain carries TRBV5-4 and TRBJ2-3; possible D gene TRBD1, 6 bases. CDR3 length: 16 residues. The ends were cut back, 3 bases at V and 0 bases at J, with 14 bases in the middle. Germline CDR1 SGHNT, CDR2 YYREEE (reference sequence). CDR3 region: CASSSSQGRSTDTQYF. The CDR3 nucleotides are TGTGCCAGCAGCTCGTCCCAGGGGCGCAGCACAGATACGCAGTATTTT.

V and J are TRBV14 and TRBJ1-2; D ambiguous. From germline, CDR1 is SGHDN and CDR2 FVKESK. The CDR3 has 15 amino acids. V lost 3 bases to trimming and J lost 6 bases, with 17 bases between them. CDR3 sequence: CASSHSGLGPNGYTF. The CDR3 bases are TGTGCCAGCAGCCATAGCGGGCTTGGACCTAATGGCTACACCTTC.

This clone turned up a few times. The chain is built from TRBV5-1 and TRBJ1-2, with no clear D. V was cut by 0 bases and J by 6 bases, with 15 bases left in between. Germline-derived CDR1 and CDR2 are SGHRS and YFSETQ. This CDR3 comprises 15 residues. CDR3 loop: CASSLDVSDWNGYTF. Written as DNA, the CDR3 is TGCGCCAGCAGCTTGGACGTATCGGACTGGAATGGCTACACCTTC.

In this sample, this clone turned up a few times. This chain joins TRBV5-6 and TRBJ2-2; 7 nucleotides align to TRBD1. Trimming removed 5 bases from V and 0 bases from J; junction bases left unmatched: 4. The CDR3 runs to 15 residues. CDR1 and CDR2 from the germline V gene are SGHDT and YYEEEE. The CDR3 DNA reads as TGTGCCAGCAGTTACGGGACAGCGAACACCGGGGAGCTGTTTTTT. Its protein product is CASSYGTANTGELFF.

This clone was seen a handful of times. Since a much larger clone is just one base distant, this may be a read error. This same CDR3 is encoded by further DNA sequences in the sample. The chain joins TRBV7-2 to TRBJ1-1, with a tentative D call TRBD1 (6 bases). There are 14 residues in the CDR3. V was clipped by 1 base and J by 2 bases, with 8 bases between them. Per the germline V gene, CDR1 is SGHTA and CDR2 is FQGNSA. CDR3 in DNA: TGTGCCAGCAGCTTAGGACAGGTTAACACTGAAGCTTTCTTT. Translated, it gives CASSLGQVNTEAFF.

The gene calls are TRBV6-6 and TRBJ2-3; the D is unclear. This CDR3 has 16 amino acids. The germline V gene encodes CDR1 MNHNY and CDR2 SVGAGI (reference sequence). Trimming removed 0 bases from V and 1 base from J, with 11 bases in between. CDR3 region: CASSYSSARGTDTQYF. In DNA, the CDR3 is TGTGCCAGCAGTTACTCGTCAGCCCGGGGCACAGATACGCAGTATTTT.

A few counts support this clone. V gene TRBV29-1 combines with J gene TRBJ2-1; 10 positions match TRBD2. Germline values: CDR1 SQVTM, CDR2 ANQGSEA. The trim removed 7 bases at V and 10 bases at J, leaving 13 bases unmatched. CDR3 size: 14 residues. The CDR3 DNA sequence: TGCAGCGGGACTAGCGGTACAATGAGGACGGAGCAGTTCTTC. Encoded protein: CSGTSGTMRTEQFF.

This clone occurred many times. The V and J genes are TRBV21-1 and TRBJ2-3; TRBD2, as called in the table, went unchecked against the DNA. TRBV21-1 is a pseudogene segment. This CDR3 spans 17 amino acids. CDR3 loop: CASSKDRLAGNTDTQYF. The CDR3 nucleotides read TGTGCCAGCAGCAAAGATCGGCTAGCGGGGAACACAGATACGCAGTATTTT.

This clone was recorded many times. The V gene is TRBV7-9, the J gene TRBJ2-3; tentatively, D is TRBD2 (6 bases). CDR1 is SEHNR, CDR2 FQNEAQ, per germline (reference sequence). Trimming shortened V by 5 bases and J by 5 bases, and 8 bases separated the two germline ends. CDR3 length: 12 amino acids. CDR3 loop: CASSTGGDTQYF. The CDR3 nucleotides are TGTGCCAGCAGCACCGGGGGAGATACGCAGTATTTT. Complete variable domain (other parts from reference TRBV7-9 and TRBJ2-3): DTGVSQNPRHKITKRGQNVTFRCDPISEHNRLYWYRQTLGQGPEFLTYFQNEAQLEKSRLLSDRFSAERPKGSFSTLEIQRTEQGDSAMYLCASSTGGDTQYFGPGTRLTVL.

Only a few counts were recorded for this clone. The V gene is TRBV7-7, the J gene TRBJ2-3; D is uncertain. In germline, CDR1 is SSHAT, CDR2 FNYEAQ (reference sequence). This CDR3 comprises 14 residues. The germline V and J ends were trimmed by 0 bases and 8 bases, with 12 bases remaining between them. The CDR3 DNA reads TGTGCCAGCAGCTTAGCGGTGAAAAGTAGTACGCAGTATTTT. This sequence encodes CASSLAVKSSTQYF.

This clone was picked up many times. This chain links TRBV5-1 with TRBJ2-1, with D maybe TRBD2 (5 bases). The germline V and J ends were trimmed by 0 bases and 6 bases, with 13 bases remaining between them. Germline V lookup: CDR1 SGHRS, CDR2 YFSETQ. This CDR3 spans 15 amino acids. The CDR3 loop reads CASSLGPGGLNEQFF. CDR3 sequence (DNA): TGCGCCAGCAGCTTGGGGCCCGGAGGACTCAATGAGCAGTTCTTC.

The rearrangement joins TRBV19 to TRBJ2-5; D is undetermined. CDR1 LNHDA and CDR2 SQIVND come from the germline V gene (reference sequence). CDR3 size: 13 residues. V shed 3 bases and J shed 4 bases, with 9 bases lying between them. In DNA form, the CDR3 reads TGTGCCAGTAGTATCTCGCATGTAGAGACCCAGTACTTC. This translates into CASSISHVETQYF.

This chain links TRBV20-1 with TRBJ1-3; D unresolved. The CDR3 covers 11 residues. Trimming left V 5 bases short and J 4 bases short, with 6 bases between. Germline CDR1 reads DFQATT; CDR2 reads SNEGSKA (reference sequence). The CDR3 loop is CSAGLGNTIYF. DNA for the CDR3: TGCAGTGCTGGGTTGGGAAACACCATATATTTT.

Here the CDR3 reads CASSLRTRASDTQYF. For the CDR3, the DNA is TGTGCCAGCAGTCTTAGGACTAGAGCATCAGATACGCAGTATTTT. This chain connects TRBV6-5 to TRBJ2-3; 7 bases line up with TRBD2. The CDR3 has 15 amino acids. Trimming took 5 bases from V and 4 from J; bases not matched to a gene: 9. CDR1 is MNHEY, CDR2 SVGAGI, per germline.

This clone was picked up a small number of times. The rearrangement links TRBV6-6 to TRBJ2-7; D is perhaps TRBD1 (6 bases). The CDR3 is 14 amino acids. CDR1 MNHNY and CDR2 SVGAGI come from the germline V gene (reference sequence). Trimming pared 6 bases from V and 1 base from J, leaving 13 bases between. CDR3 sequence: CASSIYTGSYEQYF. The CDR3 bases are TGTGCCAGCAGCATATACACAGGGTCCTACGAGCAGTACTTC.

There are many counts of this clone. The CDR3 region is CASSPSGYPTGELFF. In DNA form, the CDR3 reads TGTGCCAGCTCACCCAGCGGATATCCCACCGGGGAGCTGTTTTTT. The J gene is TRBJ2-2, the V gene TRBV18; possibly TRBD2 for D (5 bases). Trimming shortened V by 3 bases and J by 4 bases, and 12 bases separated the two germline ends. The CDR3 extends over 15 amino acids. Germline V gives CDR1 KGHSH, CDR2 LQKENI.

In its sample, this clone was seen a few times. The chain uses TRBV11-1 and TRBJ2-2, with 7 bases matching TRBD1. The CDR3 spans 15 residues. Germline loops: CDR1 SGHAT, CDR2 FQDESV (reference sequence). The V and J ends lost 7 bases and 1 base, in that order; junction bases with no gene match: 6. The CDR3 region has the DNA TGTGCCAGCATCCCTGGACAGGAGAACACCGGGGAGCTGTTTTTT. Protein sequence: CASIPGQENTGELFF.

This chain joins TRBV5-6 and TRBJ1-2, with a weak D call TRBD1 (5 bases). Trimming stripped 1 base from V and 3 bases from J, with 22 bases between. The CDR3 runs 18 residues. CDR1 and CDR2 from the germline V gene are SGHDT and YYEEEE. CDR3 sequence: CASSLTGRVAVGYYGYTF. The CDR3 nucleotides read TGTGCCAGCAGCTTGACGGGACGGGTCGCGGTGGGTTACTATGGCTACACCTTC.